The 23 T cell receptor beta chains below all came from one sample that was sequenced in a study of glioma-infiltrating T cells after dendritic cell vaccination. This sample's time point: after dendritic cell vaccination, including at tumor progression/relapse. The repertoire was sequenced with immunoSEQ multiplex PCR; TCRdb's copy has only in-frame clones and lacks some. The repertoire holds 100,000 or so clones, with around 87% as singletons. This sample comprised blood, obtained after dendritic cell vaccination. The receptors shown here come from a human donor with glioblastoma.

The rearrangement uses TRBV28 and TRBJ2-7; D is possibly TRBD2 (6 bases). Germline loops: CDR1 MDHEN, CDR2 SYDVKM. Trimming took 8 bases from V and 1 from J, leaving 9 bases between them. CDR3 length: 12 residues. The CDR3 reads CASRGGSYEQYF. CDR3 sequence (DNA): TGTGCCAGCCGTGGGGGGTCCTACGAGCAGTACTTC.

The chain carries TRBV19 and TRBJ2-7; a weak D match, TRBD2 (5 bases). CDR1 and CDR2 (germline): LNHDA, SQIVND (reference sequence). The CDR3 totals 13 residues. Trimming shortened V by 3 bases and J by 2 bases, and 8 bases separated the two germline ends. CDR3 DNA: TGTGCCAGTAGTATCCGGGATCCCTACGAGCAGTACTTC. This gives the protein CASSIRDPYEQYF.

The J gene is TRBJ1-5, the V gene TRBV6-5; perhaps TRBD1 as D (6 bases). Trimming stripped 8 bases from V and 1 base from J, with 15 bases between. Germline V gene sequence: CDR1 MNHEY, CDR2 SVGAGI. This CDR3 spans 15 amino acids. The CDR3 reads CASGGGRMSNQPQHF. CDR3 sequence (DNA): TGTGCCAGCGGGGGGGGCAGGATGAGCAATCAGCCCCAGCATTTT.

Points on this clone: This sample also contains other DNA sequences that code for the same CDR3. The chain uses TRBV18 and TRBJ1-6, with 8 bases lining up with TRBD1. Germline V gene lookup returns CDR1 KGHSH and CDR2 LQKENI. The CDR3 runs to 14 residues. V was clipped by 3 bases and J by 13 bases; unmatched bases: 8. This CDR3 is CASSPGTGNSPLHF. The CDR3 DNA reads TGTGCCAGCTCACCGGGGACAGGAAACTCCCCCCTCCACTTT.

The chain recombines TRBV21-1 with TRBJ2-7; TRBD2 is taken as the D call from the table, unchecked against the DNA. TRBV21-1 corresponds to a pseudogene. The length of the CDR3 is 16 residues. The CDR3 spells CASRTSGRSGSYEQYF. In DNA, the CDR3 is TGTGCCAGCCGGACTAGCGGGAGGTCGGGGTCCTACGAGCAGTACTTC.

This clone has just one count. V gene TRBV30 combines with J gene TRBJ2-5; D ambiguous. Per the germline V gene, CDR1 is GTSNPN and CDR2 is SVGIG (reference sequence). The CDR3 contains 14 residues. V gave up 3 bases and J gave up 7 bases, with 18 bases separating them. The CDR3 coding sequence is TGTGCCTGGAGACTCGGAACGGGTTCGGGGACCCAGTACTTC. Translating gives CAWRLGTGSGTQYF.

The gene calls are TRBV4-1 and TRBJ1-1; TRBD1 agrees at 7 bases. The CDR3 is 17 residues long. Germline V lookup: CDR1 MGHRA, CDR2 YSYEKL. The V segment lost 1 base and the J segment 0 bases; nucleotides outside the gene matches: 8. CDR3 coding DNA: TGCGCCAGCAGCCAAGCTAACAGGGACAGCGTGAACACTGAAGCTTTCTTT. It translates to CASSQANRDSVNTEAFF.

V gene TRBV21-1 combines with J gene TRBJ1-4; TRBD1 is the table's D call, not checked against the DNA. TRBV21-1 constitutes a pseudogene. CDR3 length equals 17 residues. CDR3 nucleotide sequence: TGTGCCAGCAGCCTACAGGCTAAGGGCAGGGGGTATGAAAAACTGTTTTTT. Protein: CASSLQAKGRGYEKLFF.

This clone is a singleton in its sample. CDR3: CASSPRGGEADTQYF. The CDR3 coding sequence is TGTGCCAGCAGTCCGCGGGGGGGCGAGGCAGATACGCAGTATTTT. This rearrangement joins TRBV6-1 to TRBJ2-3; the match to TRBD2 covers 9 bases. The length of the CDR3 is 15 residues. Losses at the gene ends were 5 bases for V and 4 bases for J; bases not matched to a gene: 7. Germline-derived CDR1 and CDR2 are MNHNS and SASEGT.

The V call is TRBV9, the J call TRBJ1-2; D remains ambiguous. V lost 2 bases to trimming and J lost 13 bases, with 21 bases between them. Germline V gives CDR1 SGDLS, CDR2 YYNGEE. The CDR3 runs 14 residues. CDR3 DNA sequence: TGTGCCAGCAGCGTTACCGCAGGAGGTTATACCTGCACCTTC. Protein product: CASSVTAGGYTCTF. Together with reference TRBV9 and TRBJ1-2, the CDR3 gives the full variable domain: DSGVTQTPKHLITATGQRVTLRCSPRSGDLSVYWYQQSLDQGLQFLIQYYNGEERAKGNILERFSAQQFPDLHSELNLSSLELGDSALYFCASSVTAGGYTCTFGSGTRLTVV.

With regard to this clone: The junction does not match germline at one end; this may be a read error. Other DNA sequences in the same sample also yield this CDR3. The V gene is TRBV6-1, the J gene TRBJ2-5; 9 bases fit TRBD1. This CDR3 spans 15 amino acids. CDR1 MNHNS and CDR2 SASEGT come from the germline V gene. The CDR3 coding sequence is TGCGCCAGCACTACACCGGGACAGGGACGGGAGACCCAGTACTTC. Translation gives CASTTPGQGRETQYF.

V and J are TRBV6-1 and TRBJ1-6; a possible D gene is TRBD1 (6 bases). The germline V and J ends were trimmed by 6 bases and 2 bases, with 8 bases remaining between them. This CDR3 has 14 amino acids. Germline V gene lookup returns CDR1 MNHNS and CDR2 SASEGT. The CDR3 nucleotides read TGTGCCAGCAGAGGGGGAACCTATAATTCACCCCTCCACTTT. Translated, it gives CASRGGTYNSPLHF.

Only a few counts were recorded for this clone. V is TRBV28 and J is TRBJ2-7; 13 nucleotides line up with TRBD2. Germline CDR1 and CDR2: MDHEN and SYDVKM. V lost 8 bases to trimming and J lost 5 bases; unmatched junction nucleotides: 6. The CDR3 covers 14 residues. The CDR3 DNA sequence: TGTGCCAGCCGACTAGCGGGAGGAGTCAACGAGCAGTACTTC. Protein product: CASRLAGGVNEQYF.

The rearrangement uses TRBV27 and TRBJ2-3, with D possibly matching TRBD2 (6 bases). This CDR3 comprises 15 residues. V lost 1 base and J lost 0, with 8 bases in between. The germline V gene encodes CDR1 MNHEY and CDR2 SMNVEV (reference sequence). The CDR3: CASSLWEVSTDTQYF. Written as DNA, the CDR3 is TGTGCCAGCAGTTTATGGGAGGTTAGCACAGATACGCAGTATTTT.

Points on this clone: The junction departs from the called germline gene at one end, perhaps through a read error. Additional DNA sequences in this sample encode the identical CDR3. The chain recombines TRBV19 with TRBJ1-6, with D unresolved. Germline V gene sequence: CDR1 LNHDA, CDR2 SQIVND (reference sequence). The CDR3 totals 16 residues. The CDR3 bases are TGTGCCAGTAGTATAGCGGGAGACGCCGATAATTCCCCCCTCCACTTT. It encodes CASSIAGDADNSPLHF.

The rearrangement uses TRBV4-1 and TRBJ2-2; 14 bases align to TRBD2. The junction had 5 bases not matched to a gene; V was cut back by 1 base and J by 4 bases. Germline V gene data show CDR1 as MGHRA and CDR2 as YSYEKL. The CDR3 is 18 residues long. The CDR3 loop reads CASSQGGLAGVGTGELFF. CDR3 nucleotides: TGCGCCAGCAGCCAAGGGGGACTAGCGGGAGTAGGCACCGGGGAGCTGTTTTTT.

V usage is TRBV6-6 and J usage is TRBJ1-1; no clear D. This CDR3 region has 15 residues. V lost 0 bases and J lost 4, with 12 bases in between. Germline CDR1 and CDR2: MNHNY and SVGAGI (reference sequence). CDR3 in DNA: TGTGCCAGCAGTTACTCGTCAGTTAGGAGCACTGAAGCTTTCTTT. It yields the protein CASSYSSVRSTEAFF.

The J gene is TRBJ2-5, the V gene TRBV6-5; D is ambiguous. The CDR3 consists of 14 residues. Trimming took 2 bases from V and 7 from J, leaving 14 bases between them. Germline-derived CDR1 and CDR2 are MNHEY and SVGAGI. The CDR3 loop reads CASSYRNEFGTQYF. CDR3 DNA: TGTGCCAGCAGTTACCGAAATGAGTTCGGGACCCAGTACTTC.

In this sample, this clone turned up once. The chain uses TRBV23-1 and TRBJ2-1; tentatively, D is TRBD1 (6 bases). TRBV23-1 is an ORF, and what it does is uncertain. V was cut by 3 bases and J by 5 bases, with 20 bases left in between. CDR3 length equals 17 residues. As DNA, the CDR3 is TGCGCCAGCAGTCACGGGGTTGGGACACCCGAGGACAATGAGCAGTTCTTC. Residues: CASSHGVGTPEDNEQFF.

Here the CDR3 DNA reads TGTGCCAGCAGCCCATCAGGGGGTTACAATGAGCAGTTCTTC. Protein: CASSPSGGYNEQFF. V gene TRBV7-2 combines with J gene TRBJ2-1, with 7 positions matching TRBD1. This CDR3 region has 14 residues. V was clipped by 5 bases and J by 4 bases; unmatched bases: 5. Germline lookup yields CDR1 SGHTA and CDR2 FQGNSA.

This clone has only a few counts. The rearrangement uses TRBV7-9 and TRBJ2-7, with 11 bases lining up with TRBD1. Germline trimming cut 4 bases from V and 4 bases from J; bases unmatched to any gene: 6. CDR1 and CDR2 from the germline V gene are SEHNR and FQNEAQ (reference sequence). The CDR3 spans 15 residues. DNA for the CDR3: TGTGCCAGCAGCTCCCCAAGGGACAGGGGGTACGAGCAGTACTTC. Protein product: CASSSPRDRGYEQYF.

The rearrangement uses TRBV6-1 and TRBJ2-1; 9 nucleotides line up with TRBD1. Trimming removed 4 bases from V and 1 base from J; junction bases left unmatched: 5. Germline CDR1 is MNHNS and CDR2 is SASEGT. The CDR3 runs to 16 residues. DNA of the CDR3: TGTGCCAGCAGTGTAAACAGGGGGCTTTCCTACAATGAGCAGTTCTTC. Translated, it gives CASSVNRGLSYNEQFF.

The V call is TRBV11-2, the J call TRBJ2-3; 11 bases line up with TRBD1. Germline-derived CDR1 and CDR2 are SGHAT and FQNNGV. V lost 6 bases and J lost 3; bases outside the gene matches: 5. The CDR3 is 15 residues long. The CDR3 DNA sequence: TGTGCCAGCAGTCGGACAGGGGGCCGTACAGATACGCAGTATTTT. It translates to CASSRTGGRTDTQYF.